These 31 T cell receptor beta chains share one sample of origin, sequenced in a study of technical replicates of blood from several donors. Here immunoSEQ multiplex PCR was the method, and the copy in TCRdb shows in-frame clones only, minus some. Here the sample spans over 55,000 clones, about 89% being singletons. Sequencing used PBMCs. These receptors all come from a human donor in good health. Some clones in this sample may be carry-over from other donors' samples.

To note about this clone: Other DNA sequences in the same sample also yield this CDR3. This chain joins TRBV10-3 and TRBJ2-7; D unclear. This CDR3 is 12 amino acids long. The V gene's germline CDR1 is ENHRY and CDR2 SYGVKD. V lost 3 bases, J lost 2 bases, and 5 bases lay in between. The CDR3 coding sequence is TGTGCCATCAGTGACAGGACCTACGAGCAGTACTTC. This codes for CAISDRTYEQYF.

The CDR3 DNA reads TGTGCCAGCAGGGTTACTAAGGCAGGGGATCTAACTGAAGCTTTCTTT. Protein product: CASRVTKAGDLTEAFF. The J gene is TRBJ1-1, the V gene TRBV11-2, with D possibly matching TRBD1 (6 bases). V lost 6 bases and J 5 bases, leaving 22 bases between the germline ends. This CDR3 is built from 16 residues. Germline values: CDR1 SGHAT, CDR2 FQNNGV. The entire variable domain, with the rest obtained from reference TRBV11-2 and TRBJ1-1, is as follows: EAGVAQSPRYKIIEKRQSVAFWCNPISGHATLYWYQQILGQGPKLLIQFQNNGVVDDSQLPKDRFSAERLKGVDSTLKIQPAKLEDSAVYLCASRVTKAGDLTEAFFGQGTRLTVV.

The V gene is TRBV4-3, the J gene TRBJ2-3; TRBD2 matches at 9 bases. The germline gives CDR1 LGHNA, CDR2 YSLEER. There are 17 residues in the CDR3. The trim removed 0 bases at V and 2 bases at J, leaving 6 bases unmatched. CDR3 residues: CASSQDPGLALTDTQYF. In DNA, the CDR3 is TGCGCCAGCAGCCAAGACCCGGGACTAGCCCTCACAGATACGCAGTATTTT.

V and J are TRBV4-1 and TRBJ2-1; the match to TRBD2 covers 12 bases. CDR1 is MGHRA and CDR2 is YSYEKL in the germline V gene. This CDR3 region has 14 residues. Germline trimming cut 1 base from V and 10 bases from J; bases unmatched to any gene: 2. The CDR3 reads CASSQVLAGGEQFF. In nucleotides, the CDR3 is TGCGCCAGCAGCCAAGTCCTAGCGGGGGGGGAGCAGTTCTTC.

The chain couples TRBV2 to TRBJ1-6; TRBD1 matches at 8 bases. This CDR3 contains 14 residues. Germline V gene lookup returns CDR1 SNHLY and CDR2 FYNNEI. With V trimmed by 5 bases and J by 6 bases, 3 bases remained unmatched. The CDR3 bases are TGTGCCAGCAGTTTACAGGGGGTTAATTCACCCCTCCACTTT. It encodes CASSLQGVNSPLHF.

This rearrangement joins TRBV30 to TRBJ2-2; 7 nucleotides agree with TRBD2. Germline trimming cut 5 bases from V and 4 bases from J; bases unmatched to any gene: 4. The CDR3 length is 13 residues. Germline CDR1 GTSNPN, CDR2 SVGIG (reference sequence). CDR3 sequence: CAWGEGRTGELFF. The CDR3 region has the DNA TGTGCCTGGGGGGAGGGGCGCACCGGGGAGCTGTTTTTT.

The chain joins TRBV21-1 to TRBJ1-5. TRBV21-1 is assigned pseudogene status. The CDR3 sequence is 13 residues long. The CDR3 bases are TGTGCCAGCGGCGCAACTCTAGGTCAGCCCCAGCATTTT. Translated: CASGATLGQPQHF.

This clone has at least ten counts. The chain recombines TRBV6-4 with TRBJ1-5; D unresolved. V lost 3 bases to trimming and J lost 4 bases, with 7 bases between them. The CDR3 sequence is 13 residues long. The germline V gene encodes CDR1 MRHNA and CDR2 SNTAGT. This CDR3 is CASSEAANQPQHF. As DNA, the CDR3 is TGTGCCAGCAGTGAGGCGGCAAATCAGCCCCAGCATTTT.

The J gene is TRBJ2-5, the V gene TRBV27, with 9 bases that match TRBD1. V dropped 3 bases and J dropped 5; count of bases not matched to a gene: 4. The CDR3 is 14 amino acids. Per germline, CDR1 MNHEY and CDR2 SMNVEV (reference sequence). The CDR3: CASSLTGGTETQYF. CDR3 bases: TGTGCCAGCAGTTTGACAGGGGGGACTGAGACCCAGTACTTC.

J is TRBJ2-7 and V is TRBV13, with TRBD1 matching over 12 bases. Germline V lookup: CDR1 PRHDT, CDR2 FYEKMQ (reference sequence). Trimming at V came to 4 bases and at J to 5 bases, leaving 6 bases not matched to a gene. This CDR3 contains 15 residues. For the CDR3, the DNA is TGTGCCAGCAGCTCTGGGGACAGGGGGCTCCACGAGCAGTACTTC. It translates to CASSSGDRGLHEQYF.

This clone showed up just a few times. The chain links TRBV5-4 to TRBJ1-6, with D maybe TRBD1 (5 bases). The germline V and J ends were trimmed by 4 bases and 6 bases, with 17 bases remaining between them. Germline loops: CDR1 SGHNT, CDR2 YYREEE (reference sequence). The CDR3 is 16 residues long. This chain's CDR3 is CASSLRVGGFNSPLHF. In nucleotides, the CDR3 is TGTGCCAGCAGCCTGCGAGTCGGGGGATTTAATTCACCCCTCCACTTT.

The rearrangement links TRBV21-1 to TRBJ1-1; the DNA was not used to check the table's D call, TRBD1. TRBV21-1 is marked as a pseudogene. This CDR3 is built from 13 residues. CDR3 sequence (DNA): TGTGCCAGCAGTGGGCAGCCGAACACTGAAGCTTTCTTT. Translated: CASSGQPNTEAFF.

The V gene is TRBV7-2, the J gene TRBJ2-5, with 7 bases lining up with TRBD2. CDR3 size: 17 residues. J was trimmed by 2 bases and V by 1 base; bases with no gene match: 10. In germline, CDR1 is SGHTA, CDR2 FQGNSA. CDR3 loop: CASSLVPKRGVQETQYF. CDR3 sequence (DNA): TGTGCCAGCAGCTTAGTGCCTAAACGGGGGGTGCAAGAGACCCAGTACTTC.

The gene calls are TRBV5-1 and TRBJ2-3; TRBD1 matches at 10 bases. J gave up 2 bases and V 4 bases, and 4 bases lay outside the gene matches. Germline CDR1 and CDR2: SGHRS and YFSETQ. CDR3 length: 15 amino acids. CDR3 protein: CASSQTGGATDTQYF. The DNA of the CDR3 is TGCGCCAGCAGCCAGACAGGGGGCGCCACAGATACGCAGTATTTT.

The genes are TRBV19 and TRBJ1-4; 9 positions match TRBD1. V was pared by 3 bases and J by 8 bases, with 10 bases of the junction left unmatched. The CDR3 has 16 residues. Germline CDR1 reads LNHDA; CDR2 reads SQIVND (reference sequence). DNA for the CDR3: TGTGCCAGTAGTATTGGGGGGGGACAGGGCAGAGAAAAACTGTTTTTT. Encoded protein: CASSIGGGQGREKLFF.

V usage is TRBV30 and J usage is TRBJ2-7, with 12 bases that match TRBD1. The CDR3 has 15 residues. V lost 3 bases, J lost 3 bases, and 6 bases stayed unmatched. Germline values: CDR1 GTSNPN, CDR2 SVGIG (reference sequence). The CDR3 coding sequence is TGTGCCTGGAGGGGACAGGGGGCGATCGGCTACGAGCAGTACTTC. Amino acids: CAWRGQGAIGYEQYF.

J is TRBJ2-7 and V is TRBV4-3, with a possible D match to TRBD2 (6 bases). Germline V gene lookup returns CDR1 LGHNA and CDR2 YSLEER. V lost 0 bases to trimming and J lost 0 bases, with 9 bases between them. The CDR3 contains 15 residues. This CDR3 is CASSQDLASSYEQYF. Written as DNA, the CDR3 is TGCGCCAGCAGCCAAGATCTAGCGAGCTCCTACGAGCAGTACTTC.

V usage is TRBV7-2 and J usage is TRBJ1-2, with 9 bases that match TRBD1. After removal of 4 bases from V and 8 bases from J, the junction contained 11 bases not matched to a gene. CDR1 is SGHTA and CDR2 is FQGNSA in the germline V gene. The CDR3 covers 15 residues. The CDR3 DNA is TGTGCCAGCAGCTCAACTACAGGGGGCGCAGGAGGCTACACCTTC. It encodes CASSSTTGGAGGYTF. The whole variable domain, filled in from reference TRBV7-2 and TRBJ1-2, reads GAGVSQSPSNKVTEKGKDVELRCDPISGHTALYWYRQSLGQGLEFLIYFQGNSAPDKSGLPSDRFSAERTGGSVSTLTIQRTQQEDSAVYLCASSSTTGGAGGYTFGSGTRLTVV.

V gene TRBV7-2 combines with J gene TRBJ1-5, with TRBD1 identical over 8 bases. Trimming took 6 bases from V and 2 from J; bases not matched to a gene: 3. The germline V gene has CDR1 SGHTA and CDR2 FQGNSA. The CDR3 is 14 amino acids. Written as DNA, the CDR3 is TGTGCCAGCAGTCAGGACAGGGGCAATCAGCCCCAGCATTTT. It codes for CASSQDRGNQPQHF.

This rearrangement joins TRBV13 to TRBJ1-1; D is perhaps TRBD1 (6 bases). V dropped 5 bases and J dropped 0 bases, with 10 bases sitting between them. Per germline, CDR1 PRHDT and CDR2 FYEKMQ (reference sequence). The CDR3 contains 14 residues. CDR3 loop: CASSADRLNTEAFF. The DNA for the CDR3 is TGTGCCAGCAGCGCCGACAGGTTGAACACTGAAGCTTTCTTT.

V usage is TRBV4-2 and J usage is TRBJ2-1; TRBD2 aligns across 7 bases. CDR1 and CDR2 (germline): LGHNA, YNFKEQ. The CDR3 runs to 18 residues. V lost 2 bases and J lost 3; bases outside the gene matches: 13. CDR3 amino acids: CASSQPPDNSGYYNEQFF. DNA for the CDR3: TGTGCCAGCAGCCAACCTCCGGATAATAGCGGGTACTACAATGAGCAGTTCTTC.

This chain connects TRBV19 to TRBJ1-4, with a possible D match to TRBD1 (5 bases). V gave up 3 bases and J gave up 8 bases, with 7 bases separating them. Germline V gene lookup returns CDR1 LNHDA and CDR2 SQIVND (reference sequence). This CDR3 has 12 residues. The CDR3 region is CASSMTVEKLFF. The DNA of the CDR3 is TGTGCCAGTAGTATGACAGTCGAAAAACTGTTTTTT.

The genes are TRBV7-2 and TRBJ2-3; TRBD2 matches at 8 bases. CDR1 and CDR2 (germline): SGHTA, FQGNSA. The CDR3 spans 15 residues. Germline trimming cut 5 bases from V and 2 bases from J; bases unmatched to any gene: 6. CDR3 coding DNA: TGTGCCAGCAGCCCCTTAGCGGGGACCACAGATACGCAGTATTTT. Protein product: CASSPLAGTTDTQYF.

V and J are TRBV11-1 and TRBJ1-2; a possible D gene is TRBD1 (5 bases). CDR1 SGHAT and CDR2 FQDESV come from the germline V gene (reference sequence). The CDR3 has 13 amino acids. Trimming removed 3 bases at V and 7 bases at J, with 12 bases between. The DNA of the CDR3 is TGTGCCAGCAGCTTGGAGGGGACCGGTGGCTACACCTTC. This gives the protein CASSLEGTGGYTF.

This clone was recorded many times. The J gene is TRBJ2-1, the V gene TRBV13; D might be TRBD2 (7 bases). V lost 1 base and J lost 1, with 17 bases in between. The CDR3 consists of 18 residues. CDR1 and CDR2 (germline): PRHDT, FYEKMQ (reference sequence). CDR3: CASSLEGGSEGSYNEQFF. In DNA form, the CDR3 reads TGTGCCAGCAGCTTAGAGGGGGGGTCGGAGGGGTCCTACAATGAGCAGTTCTTC.

This clone has just a few counts. This chain joins TRBV6-1 and TRBJ1-5; TRBD1 matches 10 bases. Germline loops: CDR1 MNHNS, CDR2 SASEGT. The CDR3 extends over 14 amino acids. V was pared by 8 bases and J by 1 base, with 2 bases of the junction left unmatched. As DNA, the CDR3 is TGTGCCAGCCAGGGACAGGGGAGCAATCAGCCCCAGCATTTT. This translates into CASQGQGSNQPQHF.

Only a few counts were recorded for this clone. V and J are TRBV27 and TRBJ1-2; TRBD1 matches at 12 bases. Germline assignment: CDR1 MNHEY and CDR2 SMNVEV (reference sequence). The length of the CDR3 is 15 residues. J lost 8 bases, V lost 4 bases, and 8 bases had no gene match. The CDR3 DNA reads as TGTGCCAGCAGTTGGGGACAGGGGGCTCCAGGGGGCTACACCTTC. Protein sequence: CASSWGQGAPGGYTF.

This clone showed up just once. The V call is TRBV5-1, the J call TRBJ2-6; perhaps TRBD2 as D (6 bases). This CDR3 has 15 amino acids. Germline V gene sequence: CDR1 SGHRS, CDR2 YFSETQ. The V end lost 1 base, the J end lost 2 bases, and 7 bases lay between the germline ends. The CDR3 DNA reads as TGCGCCAGCAGCTTGTCGGGGGCTGGGGCCAACGTCCTGACTTTC. Residues: CASSLSGAGANVLTF.

DNA for the CDR3: TGTGCCAGCTCACCGCTAGCGGGAGGTGGGACAGATACGCAGTATTTT. It encodes CASSPLAGGGTDTQYF. The V gene is TRBV18, the J gene TRBJ2-3, with TRBD2 identical over 11 bases. The germline CDR1 and CDR2 sequences are KGHSH and LQKENI. The ends lost 3 bases at V and 3 bases at J; junction bases unmatched: 5. The CDR3 length is 16 residues.

V gene TRBV18 combines with J gene TRBJ1-4, with D perhaps matching TRBD1 (5 bases). The V gene's germline CDR1 is KGHSH and CDR2 LQKENI. The V gene lost 3 bases and the J gene lost 8 bases, with 13 bases spanning the gap. This CDR3 is built from 14 residues. The CDR3 sequence is CASSPGSGDEKLFF. The CDR3 DNA follows: TGTGCCAGCTCACCGGGTTCGGGGGACGAAAAACTGTTTTTT.

The J gene is TRBJ2-6, the V gene TRBV4-1; D possibly corresponds to TRBD2 (6 bases). V was trimmed by 0 bases and J by 4 bases, leaving 10 bases between them. CDR3 length equals 16 residues. Germline lookup yields CDR1 MGHRA and CDR2 YSYEKL. The CDR3 sequence: CASSQEGRSGANVLTF. CDR3 coding DNA: TGCGCCAGCAGCCAAGAGGGGAGGTCGGGGGCCAACGTCCTGACTTTC.